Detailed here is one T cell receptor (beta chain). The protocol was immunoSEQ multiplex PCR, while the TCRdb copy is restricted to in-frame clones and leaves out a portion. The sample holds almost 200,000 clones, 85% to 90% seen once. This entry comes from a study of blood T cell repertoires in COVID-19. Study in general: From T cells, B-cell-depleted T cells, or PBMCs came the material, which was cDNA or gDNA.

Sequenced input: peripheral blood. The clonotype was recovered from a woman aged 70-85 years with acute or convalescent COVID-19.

The CDR3 DNA reads as TGCAGTGCTAAGGGACAGGTTGAAGCTTTCTTT. Protein: CSAKGQVEAFF. V is TRBV20-1 and J is TRBJ1-1; 8 bases line up with TRBD1. The V gene's germline CDR1 is DFQATT and CDR2 SNEGSKA (reference sequence). The trim removed 4 bases at V and 7 bases at J, leaving 2 bases unmatched. This CDR3 contains 11 residues.